Only a few counts were recorded for the clone carrying this T cell receptor beta chain. The antigen is unknown. Template switching with 5'RACE generated the TCR cDNA and added a universal primer site and UMIs. Via MiXCR, TCRdb re-called the 5' RACE reads, giving one row per CDR3 protein. The table shows a few hundred thousand distinct CDR3 sequences, with less than 9.5% occurring only once. This record comes from a study of T cells after yellow fever vaccination. Whole-study results and caveats: Abundant contaminating clonotypes from the bulk population could appear in FACS-sorted repertoires. Post-booster samples contained most primary-vaccination clones (nearly 98% CD4, around 88% CD8). Faster peaking, at day 5 versus 15, marked a secondary response that was weaker.

The germline V gene has CDR1 DFQATT and CDR2 SNEGSKA (reference sequence). Trimming took off 0 bases at V and 5 bases at J, with 11 bases between the two ends. The CDR3 sequence is 14 residues long. Sequenced here: CD4+ T cells sorted from PBMCs, sampled 5 days after the yellow fever booster vaccination. The origin of this receptor is a man younger than 35 who received the YFV17D yellow fever vaccine. The chain uses TRBV20-1 and TRBJ2-4, with D possibly matching TRBD1 (5 bases). The CDR3 sequence is CSARERDRENIQYF. The CDR3 DNA follows: TGCAGTGCTAGAGAACGCGACAGAGAAAACATTCAGTACTTC.